The present T cell receptor beta chain was sequenced within a study of Ad26.COV2.S vaccination and SARS-CoV-2 variants. Study at large: Sample donor was a member of the COV1001 Ad26.COV2.S trial arm. By the intramuscular route, Ad26.COV2.S was given once, or twice 56 days apart.

V gave up 5 bases and J gave up 2 bases, with 12 bases separating them. There are 13 residues in the CDR3. The V gene's germline CDR1 is GTSNPN and CDR2 SVGIG (reference sequence). Treatment described: roughly 20 received Ad26.COV2.S at low or high dose, single or two shots; several received placebo; per-sample allocation not given. Sampling was done on day 63 after the first vaccine or placebo injection. Concerning this clone: No antigen is known for it.

Assay: immunoSEQ multiplex PCR; the TCRdb copy retains only in-frame clones and omits some. Of around 500,000 clones listed, 70% to 90% are singletons. Study-level points and caveats: Individuals receiving vaccine had higher spike-specific TCR breadth than placebo recipients did. TCR breadth and depth estimates may have understated total T cell responses.

This TCR derives from a person aged 18 to 65 who received the Ad26.COV2.S COVID-19 vaccine or a placebo. This chain connects TRBV30 to TRBJ1-1; D remains ambiguous. The specimen comprised peripheral blood, sampled in a trial of Ad26.COV2.S vaccine versus placebo. CDR3 sequence reads: CAWGRRLNTEAFF. Written as DNA, the CDR3 is TGTGCCTGGGGAAGACGGCTCAACACTGAAGCTTTCTTT.